This T cell receptor (beta chain) is from a study of naive and memory T cell subsets. The study's findings and limits: Possibly reflecting memory cells re-expressing CD45RA, a few larger clonotypes occurred in naive repertoires, especially CD8.

The CDR3 length is 12 residues. The germline gives CDR1 MNHEY, CDR2 SVGEGT. Trimming at V came to 5 bases and at J to 10 bases, leaving 5 bases not matched to a gene. Concerning this clonotype: Antigen specificity is unknown.

Two oligonucleotides, mixed equimolar, formed the beta constant-region primer covering TRBC1 and TRBC2. Four rounds of PCR amplified the ligated cDNA using nested alpha and beta constant-region primers plus SP2. MiXCR, applied by TCRdb to the UMI-ligation and nested PCR reads, yields one record per CDR3 protein. The top ten clones hold 0.12% to 0.15% of a sample with roughly 83,000 distinct CDR3 sequences, approximately 10% of them seen once. The clonotype was recovered from a human donor in good health. Sequencing was performed on naive CD4+ T cells from blood. The J gene is TRBJ1-1, the V gene TRBV6-2 or TRBV6-3; TRBD1 aligns across 9 bases. The CDR3 bases are TGTGCCAGCAGTAACAGGGGGCGCGTAGCTTTCTTT. Encoded protein: CASSNRGRVAFF.